This entry concerns a single TCR beta chain. Recruits, aged roughly 18 to 89 years, lived in 20 to 30 US areas. Assay used: immunoSEQ multiplex PCR; TCRdb lists only in-frame clones, some missing. The sample lists more than 150,000 clones, roughly 90% occurring once. The sample comes from a study of blood T cell repertoires in COVID-19. About the research overall: COVID-19 samples from acute and convalescent phases originated in the United States, Italy and Spain.

The CDR3 loop spans 15 amino acids. Germline V gives CDR1 GTSNPN, CDR2 SVGIG (reference sequence). V was clipped by 2 bases and J by 3 bases; unmatched bases: 5. The chain recombines TRBV30 with TRBJ2-2, with TRBD2 identical over 8 bases. Sequencing was done on a sample of PBMCs or T cells enriched from blood (not recorded which). This receptor was identified in a woman aged 25-40 years who had recovered from COVID-19. CDR3 residues: CAWSPLRGDTGELFF. The CDR3 DNA sequence: TGTGCCTGGAGTCCCCTGCGGGGGGACACCGGGGAGCTGTTTTTT.